This entry is about one T cell receptor beta chain. Each donor's blood draw was roughly 10 milliliters of peripheral blood. Each sample had at least 6 million PBMCs isolated. RNA extraction gave at least 5 micrograms of total RNA per sample. In germline, CDR1 is DFQATT, CDR2 SNEGSKA (reference sequence). The V end was cut by 0 bases, the J end by 1 base, with 10 bases between. The CDR3 extends over 15 amino acids. These data belong to a study of blood T cells in healthy people across ages. Whole-study context: Capture via template switching afforded approximately one barcoded beta molecule per two T cells.

PCR was performed a second time for about 7 to 12 cycles using a sample-barcoded 5' primer and a J-beta primer mix. One entry per CDR3 protein results from TCRdb running MiXCR on the 5' RACE reads. The sample yields about 1.1 million distinct CDR3 sequences, 35% to 45% seen once. The TCR was taken from a man aged 18 to 29 in good health. This rearrangement joins TRBV20-1 to TRBJ2-1; D remains unclear. The sequenced sample was blood. The CDR3 spells CSARDTERSYNEQFF. The CDR3 DNA is TGCAGTGCTAGAGACACGGAGCGTTCCTACAATGAGCAGTTCTTC.